A single sample is the source of the 21 T cell receptor beta chains below, sequenced in a study of PD-1 blockade in classical Hodgkin lymphoma (dated by TCRdb to the early 2020s). This specimen's time point label, interpreted: cycle 1 day 1 (C1D1), immediately before nivolumab initiation. All trial patients had relapsed after autologous stem cell transplantation, with cohorts A, B and C differing in prior brentuximab vedotin exposure. Libraries were built with the immunoSEQ multiplex PCR assay. TCRdb took over this immuneACCESS table, retaining in-frame rearrangements with V and J assigned. Such tables are incomplete; in checked studies, under half of the missing clones stem from an unresolved V gene, and the remainder is unexplained. Here the sample has 70,000 to 80,000 clones; roughly 91% occur a single time. Together, the top ten hold 6.5% to 8% of the sample. The starting material was peripheral blood mononuclear cells (PBMCs), obtained at baseline. These receptors all come from a human donor with classical Hodgkin lymphoma.

V gene TRBV10-3 combines with J gene TRBJ2-3, with a tentative D call TRBD2 (6 bases). This CDR3 region has 16 residues. Trimming took 3 bases from V and 2 from J, leaving 15 bases between them. Per germline, CDR1 ENHRY and CDR2 SYGVKD. CDR3 sequence (DNA): TGTGCCATCAGTGACCCCCGGGAGCCATACACAGATACGCAGTATTTT. It specifies CAISDPREPYTDTQYF.

The rearrangement uses TRBV6-5 and TRBJ1-2, with no clear D. Trimming took 2 bases from V and 5 from J, leaving 6 bases between them. The CDR3 is 12 residues long. CDR1 is MNHEY, CDR2 SVGAGI, per germline. The CDR3 sequence: CASSYGPYGYTF. The DNA for the CDR3 is TGTGCCAGCAGTTACGGTCCTTATGGCTACACCTTC.

The chain carries TRBV6-1 and TRBJ1-5; a weak D match, TRBD1 (5 bases). The germline V and J ends were trimmed by 1 base and 4 bases, with 11 bases remaining between them. This CDR3 has 15 residues. Germline-derived CDR1 and CDR2 are MNHNS and SASEGT. The CDR3 DNA sequence: TGTGCCAGCAGTGAAGAGTTAGACAGAAATCAGCCCCAGCATTTT. This sequence encodes CASSEELDRNQPQHF.

The CDR3 sequence: CASSIGRFLRETQYF. The CDR3 DNA is TGTGCCAGTAGTATAGGGCGCTTTTTACGGGAGACCCAGTACTTC. The chain has TRBV19 and TRBJ2-5; D is uncertain. Per the germline V gene, CDR1 is LNHDA and CDR2 is SQIVND (reference sequence). CDR3 length equals 15 residues. The germline V and J ends were trimmed by 1 base and 5 bases, with 14 bases remaining between them.

The chain carries TRBV9 and TRBJ1-2; D is ambiguous. This CDR3 has 16 amino acids. CDR1 is SGDLS and CDR2 is YYNGEE in the germline V gene. Trimming shortened V by 4 bases and J by 5 bases, and 21 bases separated the two germline ends. The CDR3 sequence: CASSFRLFEGRYGYTF. As DNA, the CDR3 is TGTGCCAGCAGCTTCCGTCTATTTGAGGGTCGATATGGCTACACCTTC. The full variable domain, completed using reference TRBV9 and TRBJ1-2, is DSGVTQTPKHLITATGQRVTLRCSPRSGDLSVYWYQQSLDQGLQFLIQYYNGEERAKGNILERFSAQQFPDLHSELNLSSLELGDSALYFCASSFRLFEGRYGYTFGSGTRLTVV.

The chain combines TRBV5-8 with TRBJ2-7; tentatively, D is TRBD1 (5 bases). Trimming removed 2 bases at V and 3 bases at J, with 9 bases between. This CDR3 region has 13 residues. Germline-derived CDR1 and CDR2 are SGHTS and YDEGEE. The CDR3 here is CASSFQGGYEQYF. The CDR3 DNA is TGTGCCAGCAGCTTCCAGGGCGGCTACGAGCAGTACTTC.

The J gene is TRBJ2-3, the V gene TRBV27; D is unclear. Germline assignment: CDR1 MNHEY and CDR2 SMNVEV (reference sequence). V lost 5 bases and J lost 7, with 16 bases in between. The CDR3 is 14 amino acids. The CDR3 loop reads CASSLGLVGYTQYF. CDR3 coding DNA: TGTGCCAGCAGTCTCGGGCTAGTGGGGTATACGCAGTATTTT.

The chain combines TRBV19 with TRBJ2-7; possibly TRBD1 or TRBD2 for D (6 bases each). Germline loops: CDR1 LNHDA, CDR2 SQIVND (reference sequence). The CDR3 runs to 15 residues. Deletions cut 6 bases from V and 4 bases from J, with 19 bases between. The CDR3 coding sequence is TGTGCCAGTAGCGATCGGCCGGGGGCTCAATACGAGCAGTACTTC. Translated: CASSDRPGAQYEQYF.

The genes are TRBV27 and TRBJ1-2; TRBD1 matches 7 bases. Unmatched junction bases numbered 4, after V lost 6 bases and J lost 3 bases. The CDR3 spans 13 residues. Germline CDR1 MNHEY, CDR2 SMNVEV (reference sequence). The CDR3 reads CASSLTGDYGYTF. CDR3 DNA: TGTGCCAGCAGCCTCACAGGGGACTATGGCTACACCTTC.

This chain links TRBV11-3 with TRBJ2-5; either TRBD1 or TRBD2 may fit D (6 bases each). Germline loops: CDR1 SGHNT, CDR2 YENEEA. Trimming removed 8 bases from V and 6 bases from J, with 31 bases in between. The CDR3 runs 18 residues. CDR3: CASFSGARRRDNPQTQYF. DNA for the CDR3: TGTGCCAGCTTTTCGGGGGCACGGAGGCGGGACAATCCCCAGACCCAGTACTTC. Using reference TRBV11-3 and TRBJ2-5 for the parts outside the CDR3, the full variable domain is EAGVVQSPRYKIIEKKQPVAFWCNPISGHNTLYWYLQNLGQGPELLIRYENEEAVDDSQLPKDRFSAERLKGVDSTLKIQPAELGDSAVYLCASFSGARRRDNPQTQYFGPGTRLLVL.

The rearrangement joins TRBV11-2 to TRBJ2-1; 12 bases are shared with TRBD2. The length of the CDR3 is 16 residues. With V trimmed by 1 base and J by 4 bases, 2 bases remained unmatched. CDR1 and CDR2 (germline): SGHAT, FQNNGV. The CDR3 reads CASSLGTSGIYNEQFF. Written as DNA, the CDR3 is TGTGCCAGCAGCTTAGGGACTAGCGGGATTTACAATGAGCAGTTCTTC. The whole variable domain, filled in from reference TRBV11-2 and TRBJ2-1, reads EAGVAQSPRYKIIEKRQSVAFWCNPISGHATLYWYQQILGQGPKLLIQFQNNGVVDDSQLPKDRFSAERLKGVDSTLKIQPAKLEDSAVYLCASSLGTSGIYNEQFFGPGTRLTVL.

This sequence joins TRBV27 and TRBJ1-2, with 8 bases fitting TRBD1. The junction had 10 bases not matched to a gene; V was cut back by 5 bases and J by 8 bases. This CDR3 is 14 amino acids long. The germline CDR1 and CDR2 sequences are MNHEY and SMNVEV (reference sequence). DNA for the CDR3: TGTGCCAGCAGTGTGACAGGGGTATCGCGGGGCTACACCTTC. Translated: CASSVTGVSRGYTF.

The chain couples TRBV7-9 to TRBJ1-2; unclear D gene. CDR3 length: 15 residues. V was trimmed by 1 base and J by 4 bases, leaving 13 bases between them. Looked up from germline, CDR1 is SEHNR and CDR2 is FQNEAQ (reference sequence). The CDR3 protein is CASSLDGPAFYGYTF. The DNA of the CDR3 is TGTGCCAGCAGCTTAGATGGCCCGGCTTTCTATGGCTACACCTTC.

The CDR3 loop reads CASIHDRDSSTDTQYF. The CDR3 DNA reads as TGTGCCAGCATCCACGACAGGGACTCTAGCACAGATACGCAGTATTTT. This chain connects TRBV2 to TRBJ2-3; tentatively, D is TRBD1 (7 bases). There are 16 residues in the CDR3. Germline loops: CDR1 SNHLY, CDR2 FYNNEI. With 7 bases removed from V and 0 bases from J, the gap between germline ends came to 17 bases.

This clone was seen only once. The chain employs TRBV6-5 and TRBJ1-4, with a weak D call TRBD1 (6 bases). The CDR3 length is 15 residues. Germline CDR1 MNHEY, CDR2 SVGAGI. Deletions cut 2 bases from V and 5 bases from J, with 12 bases between. In DNA, the CDR3 is TGTGCCAGCAGTTACCACGGCGACAGGAATGAAAAACTGTTTTTT. This encodes CASSYHGDRNEKLFF.

The chain combines TRBV5-1 with TRBJ2-5; TRBD2 matches 7 bases. Germline assignment: CDR1 SGHRS and CDR2 YFSETQ. Trimming took 4 bases from V and 2 from J; bases not matched to a gene: 11. The CDR3 has 16 residues. In DNA, the CDR3 is TGCGCCAGCAGCCCATCTGCCGGACTAGGACAAGAGACCCAGTACTTC. The encoded protein is CASSPSAGLGQETQYF.

The chain is built from TRBV27 and TRBJ2-1; maybe TRBD2 (5 bases). The CDR3 has 14 amino acids. Germline V CDR1 and CDR2: MNHEY, SMNVEV (reference sequence). V was cut by 6 bases and J by 0 bases, with 9 bases left in between. The CDR3 nucleotides are TGTGCCAGCAGCCTAGCTAGCTCCTACAATGAGCAGTTCTTC. This translates into CASSLASSYNEQFF.

V usage is TRBV27 and J usage is TRBJ2-7; TRBD1 or TRBD2 may be the D gene (6 bases each). Trimming left V 6 bases short and J 2 bases short, with 17 bases between. Germline V gene lookup returns CDR1 MNHEY and CDR2 SMNVEV (reference sequence). This CDR3 contains 15 residues. The CDR3 coding sequence is TGTGCCAGCAGATTCGGGGGACAAGCGCCCTACGAGCAGTACTTC. Amino acids: CASRFGGQAPYEQYF.

The V gene is TRBV29-1, the J gene TRBJ2-7; 7 bases align to TRBD2. Germline-derived CDR1 and CDR2 are SQVTM and ANQGSEA. This CDR3 is 12 amino acids long. V lost 6 bases to trimming and J lost 2 bases; unmatched junction nucleotides: 4. The CDR3 nucleotides read TGCAGCGTGCGGGAGCGAGCCTACGAGCAGTACTTC. It translates to CSVRERAYEQYF.

The chain carries TRBV7-2 and TRBJ2-3; D remains ambiguous. Germline-derived CDR1 and CDR2 are SGHTA and FQGNSA. CDR3 size: 15 residues. V was pared by 4 bases and J by 3 bases, with 14 bases between. This chain's CDR3 is CASSSRRHGTDTQYF. In DNA form, the CDR3 reads TGTGCCAGCAGCTCGAGGCGCCACGGGACAGATACGCAGTATTTT.

The rearrangement joins TRBV19 to TRBJ2-3, with D possibly matching TRBD2 (5 bases). This CDR3 contains 16 residues. Trimming removed 3 bases at V and 0 bases at J, with 13 bases between. Germline CDR1 reads LNHDA; CDR2 reads SQIVND (reference sequence). For the CDR3, the DNA is TGTGCCAGTAGTATTGAACTAGTTGCTAGCACAGATACGCAGTATTTT. Translated, it gives CASSIELVASTDTQYF.